What follows describes a single T cell receptor (beta chain). Its antigen remains unidentified. The sample is drawn from a study of cytomegalovirus exposure and HLA in healthy donors. Study-wide results and caveats: The listing of approximately 160 TCR beta chains classed them as cytomegalovirus-associated. With DRB1 most and HLA-C fewest, TCR association rates differed between HLA loci in a later analysis. For most TCR sequences rarity was the rule, although some public TCRs occurred in many donors.

This PCR relied on a set of 60 Vbeta primers and 13 Jbeta primers. The protocol was immunoSEQ multiplex PCR, while the TCRdb copy is restricted to in-frame clones and leaves out a portion. This sample contains some 120,000 clones. The sequence was collected from a man in his late teens or twenties in good health and CMV-seronegative. Sample: PBMCs.

CDR3 protein: CASSPQGRLTMISDTQYF. CDR3 DNA sequence: TGTGCCAGCAGCCCACAAGGGAGGCTCACCATGATATCCGATACGCAGTATTTT. The rearrangement joins TRBV7-2 to TRBJ2-3; possible D gene TRBD2, 6 bases. The CDR3 contains 18 residues. The ends were cut back, 5 bases at V and 6 bases at J, with 27 bases in the middle. Germline V gene sequence: CDR1 SGHTA, CDR2 FQGNSA.